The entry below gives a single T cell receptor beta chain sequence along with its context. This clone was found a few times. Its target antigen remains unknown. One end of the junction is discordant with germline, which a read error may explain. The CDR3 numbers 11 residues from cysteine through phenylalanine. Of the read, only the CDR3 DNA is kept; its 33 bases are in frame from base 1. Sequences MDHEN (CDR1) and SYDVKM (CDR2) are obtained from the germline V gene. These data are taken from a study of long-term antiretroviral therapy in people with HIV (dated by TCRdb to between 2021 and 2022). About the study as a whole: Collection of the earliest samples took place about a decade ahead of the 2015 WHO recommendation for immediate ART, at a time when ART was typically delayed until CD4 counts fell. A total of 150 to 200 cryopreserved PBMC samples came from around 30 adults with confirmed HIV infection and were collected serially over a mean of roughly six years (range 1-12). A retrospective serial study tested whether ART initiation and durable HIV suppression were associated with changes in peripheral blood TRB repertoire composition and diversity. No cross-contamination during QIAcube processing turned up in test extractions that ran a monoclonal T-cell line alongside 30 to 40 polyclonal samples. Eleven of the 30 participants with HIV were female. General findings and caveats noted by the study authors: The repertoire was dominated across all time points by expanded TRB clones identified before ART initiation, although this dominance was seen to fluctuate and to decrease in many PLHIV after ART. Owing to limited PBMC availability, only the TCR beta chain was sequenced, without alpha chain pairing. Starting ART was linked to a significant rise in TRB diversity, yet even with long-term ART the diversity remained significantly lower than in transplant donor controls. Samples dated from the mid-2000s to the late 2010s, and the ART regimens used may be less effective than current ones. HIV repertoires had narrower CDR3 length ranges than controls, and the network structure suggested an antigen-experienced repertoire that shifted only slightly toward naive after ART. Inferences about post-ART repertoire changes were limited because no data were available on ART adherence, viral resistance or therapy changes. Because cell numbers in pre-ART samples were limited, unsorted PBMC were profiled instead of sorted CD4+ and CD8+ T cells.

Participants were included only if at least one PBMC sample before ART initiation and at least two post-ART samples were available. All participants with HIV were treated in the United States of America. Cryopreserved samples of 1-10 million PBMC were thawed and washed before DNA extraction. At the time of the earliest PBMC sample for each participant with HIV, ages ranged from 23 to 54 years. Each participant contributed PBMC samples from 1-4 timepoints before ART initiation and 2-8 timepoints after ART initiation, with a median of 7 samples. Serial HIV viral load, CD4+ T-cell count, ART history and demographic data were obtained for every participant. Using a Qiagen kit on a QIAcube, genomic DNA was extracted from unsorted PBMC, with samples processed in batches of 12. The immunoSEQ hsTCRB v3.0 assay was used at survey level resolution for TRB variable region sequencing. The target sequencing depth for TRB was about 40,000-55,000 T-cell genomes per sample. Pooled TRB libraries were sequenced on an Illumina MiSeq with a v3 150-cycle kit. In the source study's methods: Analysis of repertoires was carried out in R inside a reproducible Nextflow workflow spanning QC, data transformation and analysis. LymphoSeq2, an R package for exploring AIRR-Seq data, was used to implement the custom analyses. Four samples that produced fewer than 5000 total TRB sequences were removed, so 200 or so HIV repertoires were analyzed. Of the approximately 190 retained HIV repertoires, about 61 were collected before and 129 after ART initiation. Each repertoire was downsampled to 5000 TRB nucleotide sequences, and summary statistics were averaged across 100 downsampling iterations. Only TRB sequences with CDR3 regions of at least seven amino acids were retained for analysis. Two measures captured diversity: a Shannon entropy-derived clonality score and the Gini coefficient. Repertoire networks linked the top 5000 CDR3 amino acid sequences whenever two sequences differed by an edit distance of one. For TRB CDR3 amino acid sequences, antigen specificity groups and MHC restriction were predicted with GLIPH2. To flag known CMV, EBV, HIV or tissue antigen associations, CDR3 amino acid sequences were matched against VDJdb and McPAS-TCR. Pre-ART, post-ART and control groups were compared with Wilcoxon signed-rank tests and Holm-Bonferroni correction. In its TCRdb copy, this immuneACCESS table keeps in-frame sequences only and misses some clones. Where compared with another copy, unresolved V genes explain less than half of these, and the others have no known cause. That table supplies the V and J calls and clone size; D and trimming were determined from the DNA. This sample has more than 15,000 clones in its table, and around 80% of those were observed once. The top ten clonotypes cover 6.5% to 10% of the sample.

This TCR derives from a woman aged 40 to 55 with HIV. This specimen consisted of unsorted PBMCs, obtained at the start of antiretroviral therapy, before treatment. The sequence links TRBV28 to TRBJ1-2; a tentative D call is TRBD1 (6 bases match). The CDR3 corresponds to CASSLAYRAHF. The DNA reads TGTGCCAGCAGTTTAGCCTACAGGGCTCACTTC.